A single sample is the source of the 5 T cell receptor beta chains below, sequenced in a study of CD8+ T cells in alopecia areata. Sequencing used cDNA as its template, made by extracting RNA and reverse transcribing it. Only in-frame clones appear in the TCRdb table, and some are missing; sequencing was by immunoSEQ multiplex PCR. The data hold about 190,000 clones, with 55% to 70% observed a single time. Treatment given: oral pan-JAK inhibitor, 5-10 mg twice daily. Here the sequenced sample was CD4+ T cells sorted from blood, taken at week 4, from a patient treated with tofacitinib. The origin of the receptors is a human donor with alopecia areata.

In this sample, this clone turned up a few times. This rearrangement joins TRBV29-1 to TRBJ1-1; D gene unclear. Per germline, CDR1 SQVTM and CDR2 ANQGSEA. The CDR3 sequence is 12 residues long. Trimming removed 4 bases at V and 6 bases at J, with 12 bases between. The CDR3 loop reads CSVARGDAEAFF. CDR3 coding DNA: TGCAGCGTTGCCCGGGGTGATGCTGAAGCTTTCTTT.

The genes are TRBV18 and TRBJ2-7; 7 positions agree with TRBD1. The CDR3 runs to 13 residues. Germline CDR1 reads KGHSH; CDR2 reads LQKENI. V dropped 4 bases and J dropped 7; count of bases not matched to a gene: 7. CDR3 DNA sequence: TGTGCCAGCTCACGGGACAGCTCCCTGGAGCAGTACTTC. It specifies CASSRDSSLEQYF.

V is TRBV5-1 and J is TRBJ2-2, with 14 bases that match TRBD2. This CDR3 comprises 18 residues. Germline loops: CDR1 SGHRS, CDR2 YFSETQ. V was clipped by 3 bases and J by 1 base; unmatched bases: 5. The CDR3, as DNA: TGCGCCAGCAGCTCGGGACTAGCGGGAGCTATGAACACCGGGGAGCTGTTTTTT. The encoded protein is CASSSGLAGAMNTGELFF.

The chain carries TRBV6-5 and TRBJ2-1, with 8 nucleotides matching TRBD2. The V gene's germline CDR1 is MNHEY and CDR2 SVGAGI. J was trimmed by 15 bases and V by 4 bases; bases with no gene match: 8. The length of the CDR3 is 12 residues. CDR3: CASSSDGRAVFF. In DNA form, the CDR3 reads TGTGCCAGCAGTTCGGACGGGAGGGCCGTGTTCTTC.

The chain uses TRBV28 and TRBJ1-5; 10 bases match TRBD1. The germline gives CDR1 MDHEN, CDR2 SYDVKM. V shed 5 bases, J shed 5 bases, and the junction held 9 bases outside the gene matches. This CDR3 spans 16 amino acids. The CDR3 region has the DNA TGTGCCAGCAGTGCCCCCGGGACAGGGGCCCATCAGCCCCAGCATTTT. Amino acids: CASSAPGTGAHQPQHF.